Below, 10 T cell receptor beta chains from the same sample are listed, as sequenced in a study of T cell repertoires in cytomegalovirus infection. Via MiXCR, TCRdb re-called the reads, giving one row per CDR3 protein. Of nearly 700,000 distinct CDR3 sequences detected, 33% appear once; the ten largest clones hold about 20%. These receptors lack a known antigen. Here the sequenced sample was cultured PBMCs, taken from culture after CMV antigen stimulation. These receptors were obtained from a human donor in good health (CMV status not recorded). Some clones in this sample may be carry-over from other donors' samples.

This clonotype was observed at least ten times. The chain has TRBV7-2 and TRBJ2-1; D unclear. The CDR3 loop spans 14 amino acids. Trimming pared 4 bases from V and 4 bases from J, leaving 11 bases between. CDR1 is SGHTA, CDR2 FQGNSA, per germline. Written as DNA, the CDR3 is TGTGCCAGCAGCTCTATGACTCGGTACAATGAGCAGTTCTTC. Translation: CASSSMTRYNEQFF.

V is TRBV4-1 and J is TRBJ2-1, with TRBD2 identical over 9 bases. The CDR3 consists of 16 residues. V lost 1 base, J lost 9 bases, and 10 bases stayed unmatched. Germline CDR1 reads MGHRA; CDR2 reads YSYEKL. The CDR3: CASSQGRSGRWVEQFF. CDR3 sequence (DNA): TGCGCCAGCAGCCAAGGTCGAAGCGGGAGGTGGGTTGAGCAGTTCTTC.

This clonotype was counted between two and nine times. The rearrangement joins TRBV4-1 to TRBJ1-6; no clear D. The CDR3 has 14 residues. CDR1 is MGHRA and CDR2 is YSYEKL in the germline V gene. With 3 bases removed from V and 8 bases from J, the gap between germline ends came to 11 bases. The CDR3 DNA reads as TGCGCCAGCAGCCATCGGGTGACGGATTCACCCCTCCACTTT. Translated, it gives CASSHRVTDSPLHF.

This clonotype was seen ten or more times. DNA for the CDR3: TGTGCCAGCAGCTTCACGGGGGCCCCCCGGGAGCAGTACTTC. Translated: CASSFTGAPREQYF. The chain recombines TRBV7-8 with TRBJ2-7; D may correspond to TRBD1 or TRBD2 (6 bases each). V shed 3 bases and J shed 7 bases, with 16 bases lying between them. Germline CDR1 and CDR2: SGHVS and FQNEAQ. CDR3 size: 14 residues.

The V and J genes are TRBV7-6 and TRBJ2-3; D may be TRBD1 (5 bases). Germline V gene lookup returns CDR1 SGHVS and CDR2 FNYEAQ. Trimming pared 5 bases from V and 6 bases from J, leaving 15 bases between. This CDR3 contains 14 residues. The CDR3 loop reads CASSPGPGQDTQYF. The CDR3 region has the DNA TGTGCCAGCAGCCCGGGCCCAGGGCAGGATACGCAGTATTTT.

The gene calls are TRBV6-6 and TRBJ2-2, with D perhaps TRBD1 or TRBD2 (6 bases each). The V and J ends lost 6 bases and 7 bases respectively, with 15 bases between them. The CDR3 extends over 14 amino acids. The germline V gene has CDR1 MNHNY and CDR2 SVGAGI (reference sequence). This chain's CDR3 is CASSRDRRGGELFF. CDR3 in DNA: TGTGCCAGCAGCAGAGACAGGAGGGGCGGGGAGCTGTTTTTT.

This clonotype was recorded at least ten times. This sequence joins TRBV7-2 and TRBJ2-1, with a tentative D call TRBD2 (6 bases). Trimming removed 2 bases at V and 9 bases at J, with 17 bases between. This CDR3 has 15 amino acids. The germline V gene has CDR1 SGHTA and CDR2 FQGNSA. The chain's CDR3 is CASSLLAGSHGEQFF. CDR3 nucleotide sequence: TGTGCCAGCAGCTTACTCGCGGGAAGTCACGGTGAGCAGTTCTTC.

The chain combines TRBV12-3 or TRBV12-4 with TRBJ1-2; 7 bases match TRBD1. V was clipped by 2 bases and J by 2 bases; unmatched bases: 5. The CDR3 consists of 15 residues. CDR3 DNA sequence: TGTGCCAGCAGTTTACTCAGACAGGGAAACTATGGCTACACCTTC. Its translation is CASSLLRQGNYGYTF.

This clonotype appeared a few times. The J gene is TRBJ1-1, the V gene TRBV29-1; D is unclear. V dropped 4 bases and J dropped 2 bases, with 11 bases sitting between them. The CDR3 sequence is 13 residues long. Germline CDR1 SQVTM, CDR2 ANQGSEA. The CDR3 nucleotides read TGCAGCGTTGGAAGTCACGGCAACACTGAAGCTTTCTTT. Residues: CSVGSHGNTEAFF.

This clonotype has just a few counts. The rearrangement links TRBV12-3 or TRBV12-4 to TRBJ2-5; TRBD1 agrees at 7 bases. V lost 3 bases and J lost 10; bases outside the gene matches: 8. This CDR3 has 13 residues. The CDR3 is CASSFRTGDVQYF. In nucleotides, the CDR3 is TGTGCCAGCAGTTTCAGGACAGGTGACGTCCAGTACTTC.